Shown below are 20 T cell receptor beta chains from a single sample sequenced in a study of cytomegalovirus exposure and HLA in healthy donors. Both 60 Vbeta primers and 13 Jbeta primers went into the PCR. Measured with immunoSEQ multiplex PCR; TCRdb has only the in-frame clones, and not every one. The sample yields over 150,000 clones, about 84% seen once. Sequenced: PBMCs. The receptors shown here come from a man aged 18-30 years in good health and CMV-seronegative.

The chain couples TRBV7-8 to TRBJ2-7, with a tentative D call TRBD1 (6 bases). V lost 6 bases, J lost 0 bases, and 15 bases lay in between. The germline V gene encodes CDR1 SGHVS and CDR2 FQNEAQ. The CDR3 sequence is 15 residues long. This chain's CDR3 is CASRPTGTSSYEQYF. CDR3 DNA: TGTGCCAGCAGACCAACAGGGACGAGCTCCTACGAGCAGTACTTC.

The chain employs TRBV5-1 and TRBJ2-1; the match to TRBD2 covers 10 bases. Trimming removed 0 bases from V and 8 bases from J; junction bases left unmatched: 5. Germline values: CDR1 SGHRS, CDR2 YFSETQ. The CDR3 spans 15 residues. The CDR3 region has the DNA TGCGCCAGCAGCTTGGCAGCGGGGGGGCCCGATGAGCAGTTCTTC. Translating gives CASSLAAGGPDEQFF.

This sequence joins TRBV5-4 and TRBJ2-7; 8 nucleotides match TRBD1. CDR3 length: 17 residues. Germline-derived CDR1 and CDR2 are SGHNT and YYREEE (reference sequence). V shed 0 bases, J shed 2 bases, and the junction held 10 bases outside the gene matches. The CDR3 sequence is CASSLGGSLDRAYEQYF. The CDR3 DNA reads TGTGCCAGCAGCTTGGGGGGGTCTCTGGACAGGGCCTACGAGCAGTACTTC.

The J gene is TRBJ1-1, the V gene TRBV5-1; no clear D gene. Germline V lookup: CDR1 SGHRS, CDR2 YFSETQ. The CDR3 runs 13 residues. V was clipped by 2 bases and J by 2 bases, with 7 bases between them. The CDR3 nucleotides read TGCGCCAGCAGCTTACTGGTAAACACTGAAGCTTTCTTT. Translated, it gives CASSLLVNTEAFF.

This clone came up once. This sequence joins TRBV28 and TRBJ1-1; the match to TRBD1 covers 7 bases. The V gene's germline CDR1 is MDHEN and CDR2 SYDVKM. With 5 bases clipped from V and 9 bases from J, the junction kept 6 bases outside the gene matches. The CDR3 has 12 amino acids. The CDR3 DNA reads TGTGCCAGCAGTCCGCAACAGGGGAAAGCTTTCTTT. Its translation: CASSPQQGKAFF.

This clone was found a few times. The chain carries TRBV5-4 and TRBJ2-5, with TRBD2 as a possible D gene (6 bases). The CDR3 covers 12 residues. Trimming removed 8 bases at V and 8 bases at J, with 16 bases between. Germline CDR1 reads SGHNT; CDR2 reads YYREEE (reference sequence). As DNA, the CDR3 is TGTGCCAGTCCTCCCAGGAGGGCCACCCAGTACTTC. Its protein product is CASPPRRATQYF.

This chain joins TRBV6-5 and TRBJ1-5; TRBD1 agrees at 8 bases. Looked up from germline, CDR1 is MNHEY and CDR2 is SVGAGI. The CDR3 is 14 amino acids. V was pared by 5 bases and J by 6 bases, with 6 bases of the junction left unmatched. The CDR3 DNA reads TGTGCCAGCAGTCCCCAGGGGGCCTCTCAGCCCCAGCATTTT. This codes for CASSPQGASQPQHF.

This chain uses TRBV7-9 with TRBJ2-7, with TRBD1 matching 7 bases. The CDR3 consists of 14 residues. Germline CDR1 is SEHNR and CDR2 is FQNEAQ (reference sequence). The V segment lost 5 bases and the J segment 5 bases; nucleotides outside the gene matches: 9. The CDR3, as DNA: TGTGCCAGCAGCCCTCGAGACAGGGCCCACGAGCAGTACTTC. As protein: CASSPRDRAHEQYF.

The CDR3 DNA reads as TGTGCCAGCAGCTTATTCCCCGGCTCGAGCGGGAGTAAAGATACGCAGTATTTT. Translation: CASSLFPGSSGSKDTQYF. V is TRBV7-3 and J is TRBJ2-3, with 8 bases that match TRBD2. CDR3 length: 18 amino acids. Germline lookup yields CDR1 SGHTA and CDR2 FQGTGA. The trim removed 2 bases at V and 5 bases at J, leaving 15 bases unmatched.

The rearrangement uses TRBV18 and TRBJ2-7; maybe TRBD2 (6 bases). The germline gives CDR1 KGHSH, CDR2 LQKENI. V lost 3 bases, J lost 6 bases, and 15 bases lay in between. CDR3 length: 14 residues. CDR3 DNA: TGTGCCAGCTCACCCCCCCCGCTAGCGTTCGAGCAGTACTTC. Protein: CASSPPPLAFEQYF.

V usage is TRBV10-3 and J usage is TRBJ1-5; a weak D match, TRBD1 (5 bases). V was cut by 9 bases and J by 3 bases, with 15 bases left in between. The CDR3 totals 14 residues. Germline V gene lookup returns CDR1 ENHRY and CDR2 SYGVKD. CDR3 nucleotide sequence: TGTGCCATTGCATCCCAGGGTAACAATCAGCCCCAGCATTTT. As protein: CAIASQGNNQPQHF.

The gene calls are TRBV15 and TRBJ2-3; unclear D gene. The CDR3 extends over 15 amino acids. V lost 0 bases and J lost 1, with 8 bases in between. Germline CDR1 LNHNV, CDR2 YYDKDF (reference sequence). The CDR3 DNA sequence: TGTGCCACCAGCAGAGACCGCCCAGGCACAGATACGCAGTATTTT. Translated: CATSRDRPGTDTQYF.

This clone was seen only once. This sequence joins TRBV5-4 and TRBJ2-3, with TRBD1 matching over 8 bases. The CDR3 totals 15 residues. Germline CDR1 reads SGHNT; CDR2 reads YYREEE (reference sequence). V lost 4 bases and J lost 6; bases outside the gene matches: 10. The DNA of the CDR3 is TGTGCCAGCAGCGATTTACAGGGGGTTCTGGATACGCAGTATTTT. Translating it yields CASSDLQGVLDTQYF.

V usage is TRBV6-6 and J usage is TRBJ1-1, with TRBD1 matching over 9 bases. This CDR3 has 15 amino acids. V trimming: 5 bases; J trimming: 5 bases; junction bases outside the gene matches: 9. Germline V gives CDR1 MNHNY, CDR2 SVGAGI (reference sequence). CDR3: CASSEDRGWRTEAFF. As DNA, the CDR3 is TGTGCCAGCAGTGAGGACAGGGGATGGAGGACTGAAGCTTTCTTT.

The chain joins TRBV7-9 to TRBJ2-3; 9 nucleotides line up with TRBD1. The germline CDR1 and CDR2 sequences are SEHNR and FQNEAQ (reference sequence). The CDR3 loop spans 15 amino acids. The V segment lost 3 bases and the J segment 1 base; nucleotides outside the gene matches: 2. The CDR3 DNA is TGTGCCAGCAGCTTGGGACAGGGAGGCACAGATACGCAGTATTTT. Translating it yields CASSLGQGGTDTQYF.

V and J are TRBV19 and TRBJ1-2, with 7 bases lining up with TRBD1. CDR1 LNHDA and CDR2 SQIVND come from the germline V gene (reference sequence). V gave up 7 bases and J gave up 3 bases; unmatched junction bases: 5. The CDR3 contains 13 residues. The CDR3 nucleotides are TGTGCCAGTATTTCTGACAGGGACTATGGCTACACCTTC. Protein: CASISDRDYGYTF.

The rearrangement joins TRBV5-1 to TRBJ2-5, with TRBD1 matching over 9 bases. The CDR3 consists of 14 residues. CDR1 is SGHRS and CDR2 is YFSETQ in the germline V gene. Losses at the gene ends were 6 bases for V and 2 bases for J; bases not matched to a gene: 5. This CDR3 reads CASNRGQGQETQYF. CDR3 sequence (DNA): TGCGCCAGCAACCGGGGACAGGGACAAGAGACCCAGTACTTC.

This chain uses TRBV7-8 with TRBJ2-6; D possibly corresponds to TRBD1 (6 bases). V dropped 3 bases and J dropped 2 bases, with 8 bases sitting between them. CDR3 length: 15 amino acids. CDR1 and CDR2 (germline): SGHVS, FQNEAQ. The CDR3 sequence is CASSLGATGANVLTF. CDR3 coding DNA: TGTGCCAGCAGCTTGGGGGCTACTGGGGCCAACGTCCTGACTTTC.

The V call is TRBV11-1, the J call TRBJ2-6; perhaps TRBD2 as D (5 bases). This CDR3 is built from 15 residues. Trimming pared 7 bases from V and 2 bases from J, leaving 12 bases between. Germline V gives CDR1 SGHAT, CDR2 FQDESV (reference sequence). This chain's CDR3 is CASNPGVPGANVLTF. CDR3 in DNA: TGTGCCAGCAACCCCGGGGTACCTGGGGCCAACGTCCTGACTTTC.

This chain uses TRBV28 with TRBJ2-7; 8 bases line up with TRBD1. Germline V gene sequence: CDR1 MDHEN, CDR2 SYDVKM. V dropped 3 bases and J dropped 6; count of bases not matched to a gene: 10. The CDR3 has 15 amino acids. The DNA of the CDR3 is TGTGCCAGCAGTTTCCACCGGACAGGGATTTCCGAGCAGTACTTC. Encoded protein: CASSFHRTGISEQYF.